The text below deals with one T cell receptor beta chain. The antigen this receptor binds is unknown. No quality values exist for individual bases; no much larger clone is one base distant. The sample originates from a study of Siglec-9 on CD8 T cells in melanoma (dated by TCRdb to about 2019). For the wider study: The study investigated Siglec-9 expression on CD8+ T cells and the role of Siglec-9 in regulating T cells in the melanoma tumor microenvironment.

Library creation used the immunoSEQ multiplex PCR assay. The table comes from immuneACCESS by way of TCRdb, which keeps in-frame sequences with V and J called. Part of the clones is missing from these tables; in studies checked, under half for an unresolved V gene and the rest for unknown reasons. In all, the sample holds 30,000 to 45,000 clones, and roughly 84% of those were seen once. The ten biggest clones cover around 1.8% of the sample. Results and caveats for the whole study, not just this receptor: According to the report, an effector memory CD8+ T-cell subset that seemed to build up inside melanoma tumors was both marked and regulated by Siglec-9.

Reading from cysteine to phenylalanine, the CDR3 counts 12 amino acids. Just the 36-base CDR3 DNA is kept, in frame starting at base 1. Ends trimmed: V by 5 bases, J by 8 bases; bases unmatched to a gene: 4. CDR1 KGHSH and CDR2 LQKENI were looked up in the germline V gene. In this chain, TRBV18 is recombined with TRBJ1-1; 8 nucleotides in the junction match TRBD1. The sequencing sample was made of Siglec-9- CD8+ T cells sorted from blood. Explained via the paper, the cell subset or site label denotes: CD8 T cells lacking Siglec-9. The sequence derives from a human donor in good health. The nucleotides read TGTGCCAGCTCAGAGACAGGGGCCGAAGCTTTCTTT. Translated, this gives CASSETGAEAFF.